This TCR beta chain emerged from a study of CD8 T cells in ankylosing spondylitis. Findings of the study overall: There was reportedly significant enrichment of clones that were disease-linked in matched ankylosing spondylitis synovial fluid. A subset of motif variants has previously been described in the synovial fluid and blood of reactive arthritis. Among TCR beta sequences, a motif of about 8 highly homologous variants appeared characteristic of ankylosing spondylitis blood. In peripheral blood, disease-linked CD8+ clones occurred at relatively low frequencies.

Quantitative 5'-RACE with molecular barcodes was used to make the TCR beta libraries. TCRdb reprocessed the 5' RACE reads with MiXCR, giving one entry per CDR3 protein. The sample yields 390,000 or so distinct CDR3 sequences, approximately 20% seen once. Germline V gene sequence: CDR1 MGHDK, CDR2 SYGVNS. CDR3 length equals 15 residues. V lost 6 bases, J lost 1 base, and 8 bases stayed unmatched. This clonotype has ten or more counts. The antigen remains undetermined. Specimen: blood, either unsorted or a sorted T cell fraction (not recorded which). This clonotype originated in a male donor with ankylosing spondylitis. The genes are TRBV25-1 and TRBJ2-7; 8 bases align to TRBD2. The CDR3 region is CASRSERESSYEQYF. CDR3 sequence (DNA): TGTGCCAGCAGAAGCGAGCGGGAGAGTTCCTACGAGCAGTACTTC.